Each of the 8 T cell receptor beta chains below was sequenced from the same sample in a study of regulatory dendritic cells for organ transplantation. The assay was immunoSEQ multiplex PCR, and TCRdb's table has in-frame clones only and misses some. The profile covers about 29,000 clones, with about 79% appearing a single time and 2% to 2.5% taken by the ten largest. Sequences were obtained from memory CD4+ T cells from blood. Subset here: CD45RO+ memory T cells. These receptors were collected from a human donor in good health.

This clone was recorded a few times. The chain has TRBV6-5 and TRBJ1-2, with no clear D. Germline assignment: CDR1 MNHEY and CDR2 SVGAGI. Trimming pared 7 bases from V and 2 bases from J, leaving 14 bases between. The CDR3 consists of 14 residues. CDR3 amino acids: CASTPRSANYGYTF. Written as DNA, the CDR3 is TGTGCCAGCACTCCCAGGTCGGCAAACTATGGCTACACCTTC.

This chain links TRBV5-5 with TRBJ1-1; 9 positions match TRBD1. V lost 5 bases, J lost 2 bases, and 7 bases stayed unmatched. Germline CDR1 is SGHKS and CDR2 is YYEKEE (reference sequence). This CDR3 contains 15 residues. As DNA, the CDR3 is TGTGCCAGCAGTTGGACAGGGGTGAAAAACACTGAAGCTTTCTTT. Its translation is CASSWTGVKNTEAFF.

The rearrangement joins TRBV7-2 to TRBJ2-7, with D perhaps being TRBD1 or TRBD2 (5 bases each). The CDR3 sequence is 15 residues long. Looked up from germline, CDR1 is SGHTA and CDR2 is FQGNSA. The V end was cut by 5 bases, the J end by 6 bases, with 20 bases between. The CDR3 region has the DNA TGTGCCAGCAGCCAAATCAAGGGGCTAGCTCCCGAGCAGTACTTC. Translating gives CASSQIKGLAPEQYF.

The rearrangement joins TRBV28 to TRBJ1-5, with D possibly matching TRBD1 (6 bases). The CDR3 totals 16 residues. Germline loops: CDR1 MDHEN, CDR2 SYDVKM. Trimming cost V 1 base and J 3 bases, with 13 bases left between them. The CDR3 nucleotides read TGTGCCAGCAGTTTATCCGCAGGGGCCTACAATCAGCCCCAGCATTTT. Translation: CASSLSAGAYNQPQHF.

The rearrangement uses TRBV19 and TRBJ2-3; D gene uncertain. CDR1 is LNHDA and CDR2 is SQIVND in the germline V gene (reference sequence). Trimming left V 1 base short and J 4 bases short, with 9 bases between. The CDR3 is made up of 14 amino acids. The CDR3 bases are TGTGCCAGTAGTATAGTCACGGACGCAGATACGCAGTATTTT. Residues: CASSIVTDADTQYF.

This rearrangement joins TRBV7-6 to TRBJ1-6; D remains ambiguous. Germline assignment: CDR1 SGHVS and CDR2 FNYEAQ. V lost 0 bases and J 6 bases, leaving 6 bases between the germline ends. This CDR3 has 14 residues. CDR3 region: CASSLAEGNSPLHF. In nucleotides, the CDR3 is TGTGCCAGCAGCTTAGCTGAGGGTAATTCACCCCTCCACTTT.

In DNA, the CDR3 is TGTGCCAGTAACGCAGGGGGCTGGGAGACCCAGTACTTC. Encoded protein: CASNAGGWETQYF. This rearrangement joins TRBV19 to TRBJ2-5; 8 bases line up with TRBD1. After removal of 7 bases from V and 5 bases from J, the junction contained 6 bases not matched to a gene. The CDR3 has 13 amino acids. CDR1 LNHDA and CDR2 SQIVND come from the germline V gene (reference sequence).

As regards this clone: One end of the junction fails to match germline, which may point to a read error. CDR3 residues: CASSLGPQNTGELFF. The CDR3 DNA reads TGTGCTAGCAGCTTAGGTCCCCAGAACACCGGGGAGCTGTTTTTT. The genes are TRBV7-7 and TRBJ2-2; no reliable D call. Germline-derived CDR1 and CDR2 are SSHAT and FNYEAQ (reference sequence). There are 15 residues in the CDR3.